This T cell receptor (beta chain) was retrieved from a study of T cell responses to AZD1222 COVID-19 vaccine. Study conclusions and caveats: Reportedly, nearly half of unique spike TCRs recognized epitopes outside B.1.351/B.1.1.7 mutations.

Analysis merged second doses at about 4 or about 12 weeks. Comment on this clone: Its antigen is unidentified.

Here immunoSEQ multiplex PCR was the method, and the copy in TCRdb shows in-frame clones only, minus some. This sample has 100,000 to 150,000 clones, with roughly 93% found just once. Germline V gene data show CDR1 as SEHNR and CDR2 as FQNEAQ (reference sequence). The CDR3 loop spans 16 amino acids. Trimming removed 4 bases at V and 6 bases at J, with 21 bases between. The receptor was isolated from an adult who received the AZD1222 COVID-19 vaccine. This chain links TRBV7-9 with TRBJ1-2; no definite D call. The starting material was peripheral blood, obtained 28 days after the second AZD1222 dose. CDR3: CASSSSDKAAYHGYTF. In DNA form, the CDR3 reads TGTGCCAGCAGCTCTTCCGACAAAGCGGCATACCATGGCTACACCTTC.